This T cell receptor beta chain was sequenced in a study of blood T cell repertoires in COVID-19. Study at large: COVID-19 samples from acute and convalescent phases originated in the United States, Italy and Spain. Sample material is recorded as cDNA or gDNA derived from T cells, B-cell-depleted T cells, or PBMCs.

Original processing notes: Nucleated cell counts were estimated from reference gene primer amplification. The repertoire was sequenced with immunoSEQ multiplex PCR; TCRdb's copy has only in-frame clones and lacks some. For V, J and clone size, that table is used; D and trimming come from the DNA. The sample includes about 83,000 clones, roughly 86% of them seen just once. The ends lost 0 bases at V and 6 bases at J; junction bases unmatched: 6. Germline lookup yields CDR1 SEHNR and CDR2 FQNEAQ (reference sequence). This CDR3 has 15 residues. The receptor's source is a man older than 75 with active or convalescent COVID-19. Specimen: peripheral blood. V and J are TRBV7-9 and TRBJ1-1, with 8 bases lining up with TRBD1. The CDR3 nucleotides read TGTGCCAGCAGCTTAGCGCAGGGGGCGCGGGCTGAAGCTTTCTTT. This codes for CASSLAQGARAEAFF.